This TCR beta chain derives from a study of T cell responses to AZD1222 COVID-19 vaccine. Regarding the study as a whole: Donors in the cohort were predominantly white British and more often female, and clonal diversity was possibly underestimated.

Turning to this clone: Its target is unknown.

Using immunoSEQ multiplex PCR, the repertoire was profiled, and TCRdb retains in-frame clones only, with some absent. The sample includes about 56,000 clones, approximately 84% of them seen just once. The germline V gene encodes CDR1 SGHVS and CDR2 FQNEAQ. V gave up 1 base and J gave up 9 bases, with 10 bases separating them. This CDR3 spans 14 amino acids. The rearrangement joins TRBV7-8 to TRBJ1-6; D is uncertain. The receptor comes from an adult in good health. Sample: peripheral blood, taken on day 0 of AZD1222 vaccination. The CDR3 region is CASSLGHDSSPLHF. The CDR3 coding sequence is TGTGCCAGCAGCTTAGGACATGATAGTTCACCCCTCCACTTT.